Listed below are T cell receptor beta chains from one sample, sequenced in a study of blood T cell repertoires in COVID-19. The data were produced by immunoSEQ multiplex PCR, yet TCRdb's version contains in-frame clones alone and is incomplete. This sample has around 57,000 clones, with about 90% found just once. Sequencing was carried out using peripheral blood. The receptors were gathered from a human donor in a cohort sampled during active COVID-19. The CDR3 runs from the conserved cysteine through the conserved F or W. Part of the rows lack a size; the others show once, few, many or a class for expanded clones.

abundance	len	v_gene	j_gene	CDR3aa
.	17	TRBV13	TRBJ2-1	CASSLSYSGGPYNEQFF
.	14	TRBV29-1	TRBJ1-2	CSVANLRGNYGYTF
.	15	TRBV5-1	TRBJ2-5	CASSLVGLVQETQYF
.	15	TRBV7-9	TRBJ1-4	CASSPYTSTNEKLFF
.	18	TRBV7-6	TRBJ2-3	CASSSGDRGIGSPDTQYF
.	14	TRBV7-2	TRBJ2-7	CASSLGPSSYEQYF
.	14	TRBV7-9	TRBJ1-2	CASSPSGVRYGYTF
.	18	TRBV27	TRBJ2-1	CASSPLGRQGLTYNEQFF
.	14	TRBV18	TRBJ1-5	CASSRQGNSQPQHF
.	16	TRBV5-1	TRBJ1-2	CASSLTGANHNYGYTF
.	15	TRBV6-5	TRBJ2-3	CASSLTSGASNTQYF
.	13	TRBV5-1	TRBJ1-2	CASSQSGPSGYTF
.	14	TRBV6-2/TRBV6-3	TRBJ2-7	CASIPTGGTYEQYF
few	13	TRBV11-3	TRBJ1-2	CASSFQGRGGYTF
.	13	TRBV21-1	TRBJ2-1	CASSKVQANEQFF
.	14	TRBV29-1	TRBJ1-4	CSVDGGATNEKLFF
.	16	TRBV5-1	TRBJ2-3	CASSSLAGGHADTQYF
once	18	TRBV7-9	TRBJ2-2	CASSSPRTSGRYTGELFF
.	17	TRBV4-2	TRBJ2-7	CASSQVLAGGASYEQYF
few	13	TRBV9	TRBJ2-2	CASSVGEAGELFF
.	16	TRBV5-4	TRBJ2-1	CASQGTSGSSYNEQFF
.	14	TRBV7-9	TRBJ1-1	CASSFRTGRTEAFF
.	16	TRBV7-9	TRBJ1-1	CASSPSGQLQNTEAFF
.	16	TRBV7-6	TRBJ2-2	CASSLRRGRHTGELFF
once	14	TRBV27	TRBJ2-7	CASSFSSGSYEQYF
.	18	TRBV5-1	TRBJ2-2	CASSLEPSGGANTGELFF
.	16	TRBV19	TRBJ1-5	CASSIPGQGRGQPQHF
.	12	TRBV6-6	TRBJ2-1	CASSGQYNEQFF
.	16	TRBV10-2	TRBJ2-7	CASRAIPGQGTYEQYF
.	15	TRBV6-4	TRBJ2-1	CASSPRTGSYNEQFF
once	16	TRBV10-2	TRBJ2-3	CASRRKPGTSTDTQYF